The 4 T cell receptor beta chains below come from one sample, sequenced in a study of blood T cell repertoires in COVID-19. Produced via immunoSEQ multiplex PCR; TCRdb's table is partial and in-frame only. The sample records around 28,000 clones, 89% being singletons. Input material: peripheral blood. Receptor source: a man aged 80 or over with acute or convalescent COVID-19.

The V call is TRBV7-7, the J call TRBJ2-5; TRBD1 matches at 8 bases. In germline, CDR1 is SSHAT, CDR2 FNYEAQ (reference sequence). This CDR3 spans 16 amino acids. J gave up 2 bases and V 4 bases, and 9 bases lay outside the gene matches. DNA for the CDR3: TGTGCCAGCAGCTCCCGGGACAGGTGCCTGCAAGAGACCCAGTACTTC. Its translation: CASSSRDRCLQETQYF.

In this sample, this clone turned up once. V usage is TRBV30 and J usage is TRBJ1-1; no reliable D call. Germline V gives CDR1 GTSNPN, CDR2 SVGIG (reference sequence). The V and J ends lost 1 base and 3 bases respectively, with 3 bases between them. The CDR3 covers 11 residues. The CDR3 DNA reads as TGTGCCTGGAGTGGCGACACTGAAGCTTTCTTT. Its translation: CAWSGDTEAFF. The variable domain in full, with the rest retrieved from reference TRBV30 and TRBJ1-1, is SQTIHQWPATLVQPVGSPLSLECTVEGTSNPNLYWYRQAAGRGLQLLFYSVGIGQISSEVPQNLSASRPQDRQFILSSKKLLLSDSGFYLCAWSGDTEAFFGQGTRLTVV.

The chain carries TRBV11-2 and TRBJ1-1; D is undetermined. This CDR3 region has 13 residues. Trimming removed 4 bases at V and 0 bases at J, with 6 bases between. Germline values: CDR1 SGHAT, CDR2 FQNNGV. CDR3 nucleotides: TGTGCCAGCAGCTCGAGAGTGAACACTGAAGCTTTCTTT. Encoded protein: CASSSRVNTEAFF.

V is TRBV28 and J is TRBJ1-3, with 8 bases matching TRBD1. J lost 2 bases, V lost 4 bases, and 1 base had no gene match. The germline V gene has CDR1 MDHEN and CDR2 SYDVKM. This CDR3 contains 14 residues. CDR3 nucleotides: TGTGCCAGCAGTTGGGACAGGACTGGAAACACCATATATTTT. This sequence encodes CASSWDRTGNTIYF.